Listed below are T cell receptor beta chains from one sample, sequenced in a study of blood T cell repertoires in COVID-19. Method: immunoSEQ multiplex PCR; TCRdb's copy keeps in-frame clones and lacks some. Of over 100,000 clones in the sample, about 87% are singletons; the top ten hold under 13%. Sequences were obtained from peripheral blood. These receptors were obtained from a man aged 50 or older with acute or convalescent COVID-19. Both conserved end residues are part of each CDR3. Each record gives: V gene, J gene, CDR3 protein.

V: TRBV7-2
J: TRBJ2-4
CDR3: CASSLGLAKNIQYF

V: TRBV6-1
J: TRBJ1-2
CDR3: CASSEGVLNRSTF

V: TRBV5-1
J: TRBJ1-1
CDR3: CASSLFGTDTEAFF

V: TRBV3-1/TRBV3-2
J: TRBJ1-5
CDR3: CASSQAGDQPQHF

V: TRBV7-8
J: TRBJ1-2
CDR3: CASSLAAGVLDGYTF

V: TRBV28
J: TRBJ1-1
CDR3: CASSSTDQAFF

V: TRBV5-5
J: TRBJ1-5
CDR3: CASSLAGPNQPQHF

V: TRBV10-1
J: TRBJ1-1
CDR3: CASSRDSNTEAFF

V: TRBV20-1
J: TRBJ1-1
CDR3: CSAETGEAFF

V: TRBV25-1
J: TRBJ2-6
CDR3: CASSESRAGANVLTF

V: TRBV10-1
J: TRBJ1-6
CDR3: CASSGGANSPLHF

V: TRBV5-6
J: TRBJ2-2
CDR3: CASSSVLAGGASGGELFF

V: TRBV5-1
J: TRBJ2-5
CDR3: CASSLGLAGGAPETQYF

V: TRBV7-2
J: TRBJ2-3
CDR3: CASSSRPGLTDTQYF

V: TRBV5-1
J: TRBJ1-1
CDR3: CASRVQGGTEAFF

V: TRBV28
J: TRBJ2-7
CDR3: CASSSIMAGGPYEQYF

V: TRBV5-6
J: TRBJ1-2
CDR3: CASSSQQGAVNYGYTF

V: TRBV27
J: TRBJ1-6
CDR3: CASTGQLYNSPLHF

V: TRBV5-1
J: TRBJ1-2
CDR3: CASSSGTGFNYGYTF

V: TRBV29-1
J: TRBJ2-1
CDR3: CSGHGTSGSYEQFF

V: TRBV28
J: TRBJ1-5
CDR3: CASNNRGNQPQHF

V: TRBV7-8
J: TRBJ1-1
CDR3: CASSLLGGITEAFF

V: TRBV6-1
J: TRBJ2-2
CDR3: CASSERYGTGNTGELFF

V: TRBV28
J: TRBJ2-2
CDR3: CASRGSGSITGELFF

V: TRBV5-1
J: TRBJ1-1
CDR3: CASSFGENTEAFF

V: TRBV2
J: TRBJ2-2
CDR3: CASSRLPLSTGELFF

V: TRBV28
J: TRBJ2-7
CDR3: CASSLRGSGVEQYF

V: TRBV4-1
J: TRBJ2-7
CDR3: CASSQETGFSYEQYF

V: TRBV10-3
J: TRBJ1-5
CDR3: CAISLRPQHF

V: TRBV7-3
J: TRBJ2-5
CDR3: CASSHRDQETQYF

V: TRBV3-1/TRBV3-2
J: TRBJ1-5
CDR3: CASSQVGGRLGQPQHF

V: TRBV7-2
J: TRBJ1-1
CDR3: CASSLIPGQVNTEAFF

V: TRBV5-1
J: TRBJ2-5
CDR3: CASSLEGPGAQYF

V: TRBV19
J: TRBJ2-1
CDR3: CASSIGQGPYNEQFF

V: TRBV5-1
J: TRBJ1-2
CDR3: CASSKQDDGGYTF

V: TRBV5-4
J: TRBJ2-5
CDR3: CASSPTLAGWATQYF

V: TRBV5-1
J: TRBJ1-6
CDR3: CASGRQGNSPLHF

V: TRBV24-1
J: TRBJ2-4
CDR3: CATSENAGLNIQYF

V: TRBV5-1
J: TRBJ2-2
CDR3: CASSSSGGQRNTGELFF

V: TRBV28
J: TRBJ1-4
CDR3: CASSPLDGKGGTNEKLFF

V: TRBV7-2
J: TRBJ2-1
CDR3: CASSPYGLSNEQFF

V: TRBV10-3
J: TRBJ1-3
CDR3: CAISDGGAPSGNTIYF

V: TRBV3-1/TRBV3-2
J: TRBJ1-1
CDR3: CASSQVGGVNTEAFF

V: TRBV27
J: TRBJ2-5
CDR3: CASRSRRQETQYF

V: TRBV5-1
J: TRBJ1-1
CDR3: CASSPTGGGGTEAFF

V: TRBV2
J: TRBJ1-5
CDR3: CASRVELPGAQHF

V: TRBV11-2
J: TRBJ1-1
CDR3: CASSLDTAGNTEAFF

V: TRBV6-5
J: TRBJ1-2
CDR3: CASRLGQGDGYTF

V: TRBV10-3
J: TRBJ2-5
CDR3: CAISGVWESVETQYF

V: TRBV7-9
J: TRBJ1-6
CDR3: CASSSVAGSPLHF

V: TRBV5-1
J: TRBJ2-6
CDR3: CASSLVPWTGRNSGANVLTF

V: TRBV20-1
J: TRBJ2-1
CDR3: CSASLTSGSYNEQFF

V: TRBV7-9
J: TRBJ1-1
CDR3: CASSFQQGNTEAFF

V: TRBV18
J: TRBJ2-7
CDR3: CASSLGRASYEQYF

V: TRBV7-3
J: TRBJ1-1
CDR3: CASSYRLGGTEAFF

V: TRBV27
J: TRBJ2-7
CDR3: CASSPLAGDSYEQYF

V: TRBV7-2
J: TRBJ1-4
CDR3: CASSLQGGFNEKLFF

V: TRBV7-9
J: TRBJ1-2
CDR3: CASSTRDRGFYGYTF